This T cell receptor (beta chain) is drawn from a study of PD-L1 blockade in urothelial cancer. Overall study: When patients started atezolizumab in the mid-2010s, it was given at 1,200 mg intravenously every 3 weeks. Bladder-origin urothelial cancer in males described about 90% of the 29 patients. General study points: When pretreatment blood TCR clonality was below the median, it predicted better survival.

Concerning this clone itself: Its matching antigen is unknown.

Trimming took 0 bases from V and 3 from J, leaving 11 bases between them. The CDR3 contains 16 residues. CDR1 is SGHNT, CDR2 YENEEA, per germline. Time point denoted: peripheral blood 6 weeks after treatment start. Here immunoSEQ multiplex PCR was the method, and the copy in TCRdb shows in-frame clones only, minus some. Of more than 45,000 clones listed, around 85% are singletons. The chain uses TRBV11-3 and TRBJ2-2; D ambiguous. The sequencing here drew on PBMCs, taken around atezolizumab (anti-PD-L1) treatment. The clonotype comes from a man aged 60 to 75 with urothelial cancer. In DNA form, the CDR3 reads TGTGCCAGCAGCTTAGACCACTTCATTTACACCGGGGAGCTGTTTTTT. Translating it yields CASSLDHFIYTGELFF.